The 4 T cell receptor beta chains presented below share a single source sample, sequenced in a study of T-cell reconstitution after alpha-beta-depleted transplantation in children. The TCRbeta library incorporated unique molecular identifiers. Each CDR3 protein gets one entry after TCRdb re-called the PCR reads with MiXCR. Here the sample spans hundreds of thousands of distinct CDR3 sequences, around 17% being singletons. The source material was PBMCs from the stem cell graft donor, sampled from the stem cell graft. Source of these receptors: a human donor who donated a stem cell graft to a child with acute myeloid leukemia.

This clonotype was observed a few times. This chain connects TRBV20-1 to TRBJ1-3; D gene ambiguous. The V gene's germline CDR1 is DFQATT and CDR2 SNEGSKA (reference sequence). The ends were cut back, 5 bases at V and 4 bases at J, with 18 bases in the middle. CDR3 size: 15 residues. The CDR3 nucleotides are TGCAGTGCTTATCCGGGATCCTCGATCGGAAACACCATATATTTT. Translating it yields CSAYPGSSIGNTIYF.

The sample holds many counts of this clonotype. The CDR3, as DNA: TGTGCCAGCAGTTATGGGCCGGACTACGAGCAGTACTTC. Residues: CASSYGPDYEQYF. V and J are TRBV6-5 and TRBJ2-7; no clear D. Trimming cost V 3 bases and J 3 bases, with 9 bases left between them. CDR3 length: 13 residues. Germline CDR1 is MNHEY and CDR2 is SVGAGI.

This clonotype has just a few counts. The V gene is TRBV12-3 or TRBV12-4, the J gene TRBJ2-1; unclear D gene. The CDR3 spans 12 residues. V was shortened by 7 bases and J by 8 bases, with 12 bases between the two germline ends. Here the CDR3 reads CASTDGMDEQFF. The DNA of the CDR3 is TGTGCCAGCACCGATGGGATGGATGAGCAGTTCTTC.

A remark on this clonotype: A read error may account for a junction end that differs from germline. The V and J genes are TRBV20-1 and TRBJ2-1; 7 nucleotides match TRBD1. The CDR3 is 19 amino acids. Looked up from germline, CDR1 is DFQATT and CDR2 is SNEGSKA (reference sequence). Here the CDR3 DNA reads TGCTGTGCTAGAGTCGGGCAGGGGGATCATTATACACAATACAATGAGCAGTTCTTC. Translation gives CCARVGQGDHYTQYNEQFF.